This T cell receptor (beta chain) was identified during a study of regulatory T cells in long-lasting Graves disease. Researchers made TCR beta libraries by using iRepertoire HTBI primers and running Arm-PCR on CDR3 regions. TCRdb processed the multiplex PCR reads anew with MiXCR; each CDR3 protein has one entry. This table has around 330,000 distinct CDR3 sequences, roughly 18% appearing once. The V end was cut by 6 bases, the J end by 2 bases, with 18 bases between. Germline CDR1 SGHAT, CDR2 FQNNGV. The CDR3 runs to 16 residues. There are many counts of this clonotype. This sample's time point: newly diagnosed GD, antithyroid drugs for less than 3 months. With RNA extracted from PBMCs as input, the TCR library was made.

Sequenced material: peripheral blood mononuclear cells (PBMCs), taken at new diagnosis, from a patient treated with antithyroid drugs. The chain combines TRBV11-2 with TRBJ2-3; D may be TRBD2 (6 bases). The receptor comes from a female donor with Graves disease. Here the CDR3 reads CASSDSGLPTTDTQYF. CDR3 DNA: TGTGCCAGCAGTGATTCGGGACTGCCAACCACAGATACGCAGTATTTT.